The 5 T cell receptor beta chains in this list originate from one sample, sequenced in a study of early T cells in non-severe SARS-CoV-2 infection. TCRdb recomputed calls from the 5' RACE reads with MiXCR, one row per CDR3 protein. The repertoire holds around 63,000 distinct CDR3 sequences, with 13% as singletons. The specimen sequenced was whole blood. The origin of the receptors is an adult who was a healthcare worker with PCR-confirmed SARS-CoV-2 infection or an uninfected control (not recorded which).

The chain carries TRBV7-2 and TRBJ2-3, with 10 bases lining up with TRBD2. This CDR3 has 17 residues. CDR1 SGHTA and CDR2 FQGNSA come from the germline V gene. J gave up 2 bases and V 1 base, and 6 bases lay outside the gene matches. The CDR3 reads CASSLGGSGGPTDTQYF. CDR3 nucleotides: TGTGCCAGCAGCTTAGGGGGTAGCGGGGGGCCCACAGATACGCAGTATTTT. The variable domain in full, with the rest retrieved from reference TRBV7-2 and TRBJ2-3, is GAGVSQSPSNKVTEKGKDVELRCDPISGHTALYWYRQSLGQGLEFLIYFQGNSAPDKSGLPSDRFSAERTGGSVSTLTIQRTQQEDSAVYLCASSLGGSGGPTDTQYFGPGTRLTVL.

The chain has TRBV5-1 and TRBJ2-1; perhaps TRBD1 as D (6 bases). Trimming removed 0 bases at V and 7 bases at J, with 14 bases between. CDR3 length: 15 amino acids. CDR1 is SGHRS, CDR2 YFSETQ, per germline. The CDR3 region has the DNA TGCGCCAGCAGCTTGGCCGATGGGGGCTGGAATGAGCAGTTCTTC. This codes for CASSLADGGWNEQFF.

This clonotype has at least ten counts. This chain joins TRBV11-3 and TRBJ2-1; D gene ambiguous. Trimming removed 5 bases at V and 7 bases at J, with 15 bases between. Germline lookup yields CDR1 SGHNT and CDR2 YENEEA. The CDR3 contains 14 residues. The CDR3 coding sequence is TGTGCCAGCAGCAAGGACGCCGCTGGGAATGAGCAGTTCTTC. Translating gives CASSKDAAGNEQFF. Full variable domain (rest looked up from reference TRBV11-3 and TRBJ2-1): EAGVVQSPRYKIIEKKQPVAFWCNPISGHNTLYWYLQNLGQGPELLIRYENEEAVDDSQLPKDRFSAERLKGVDSTLKIQPAELGDSAVYLCASSKDAAGNEQFFGPGTRLTVL.

The gene calls are TRBV12-3 or TRBV12-4 and TRBJ1-1, with 7 bases fitting TRBD1. Trimming cost V 7 bases and J 0 bases; bases outside gene matches: 8. CDR3 length equals 15 residues. This CDR3 reads CASKIPGQLNTEAFF. CDR3 in DNA: TGTGCCAGCAAGATCCCGGGACAGCTGAACACTGAAGCTTTCTTT.

This clonotype appeared many times. The gene calls are TRBV7-8 and TRBJ1-5; D is possibly TRBD1 (6 bases). Trimming cost V 5 bases and J 0 bases, with 14 bases left between them. The length of the CDR3 is 16 residues. Germline V lookup: CDR1 SGHVS, CDR2 FQNEAQ. The CDR3 DNA follows: TGTGCCAGCAGCCCGCGGACAGACTATAGCAATCAGCCCCAGCATTTT. Translation: CASSPRTDYSNQPQHF.